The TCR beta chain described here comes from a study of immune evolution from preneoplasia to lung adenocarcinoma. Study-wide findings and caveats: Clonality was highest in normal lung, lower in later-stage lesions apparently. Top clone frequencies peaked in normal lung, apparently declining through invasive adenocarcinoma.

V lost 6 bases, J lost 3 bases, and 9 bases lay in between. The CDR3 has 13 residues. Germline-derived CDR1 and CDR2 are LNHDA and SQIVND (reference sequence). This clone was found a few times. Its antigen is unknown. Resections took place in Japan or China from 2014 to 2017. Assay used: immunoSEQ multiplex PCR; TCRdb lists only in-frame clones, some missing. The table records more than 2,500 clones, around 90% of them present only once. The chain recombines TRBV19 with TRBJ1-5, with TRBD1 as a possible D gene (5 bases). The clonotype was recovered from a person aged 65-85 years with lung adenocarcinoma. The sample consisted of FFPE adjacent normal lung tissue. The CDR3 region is CASRDRTNQPQHF. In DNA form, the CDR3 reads TGTGCCAGTAGAGACAGAACCAATCAGCCCCAGCATTTT.